This TCR beta chain was profiled in a study of CD8 T cells in ankylosing spondylitis. This clonotype has a handful of counts. V was trimmed by 0 bases and J by 5 bases, leaving 13 bases between them. The CDR3 is 15 amino acids. The germline gives CDR1 LGHNA, CDR2 YSLEER. TCRdb reprocessed the 5' RACE reads with MiXCR, giving one entry per CDR3 protein. Seen here are under 200,000 distinct CDR3 sequences, approximately 9% observed once, and the top ten hold more than 12%. The V and J genes are TRBV4-3 and TRBJ2-5, with D maybe TRBD2 (6 bases). Material for sequencing was blood, either unsorted or a sorted T cell fraction (not recorded which). The clonotype comes from a female donor with ankylosing spondylitis or in good health (not recorded which). The CDR3 region has the DNA TGCGCCAGCAGCCAAGATCCGAGGGGAGGTGAGACCCAGTACTTC. This translates into CASSQDPRGGETQYF.